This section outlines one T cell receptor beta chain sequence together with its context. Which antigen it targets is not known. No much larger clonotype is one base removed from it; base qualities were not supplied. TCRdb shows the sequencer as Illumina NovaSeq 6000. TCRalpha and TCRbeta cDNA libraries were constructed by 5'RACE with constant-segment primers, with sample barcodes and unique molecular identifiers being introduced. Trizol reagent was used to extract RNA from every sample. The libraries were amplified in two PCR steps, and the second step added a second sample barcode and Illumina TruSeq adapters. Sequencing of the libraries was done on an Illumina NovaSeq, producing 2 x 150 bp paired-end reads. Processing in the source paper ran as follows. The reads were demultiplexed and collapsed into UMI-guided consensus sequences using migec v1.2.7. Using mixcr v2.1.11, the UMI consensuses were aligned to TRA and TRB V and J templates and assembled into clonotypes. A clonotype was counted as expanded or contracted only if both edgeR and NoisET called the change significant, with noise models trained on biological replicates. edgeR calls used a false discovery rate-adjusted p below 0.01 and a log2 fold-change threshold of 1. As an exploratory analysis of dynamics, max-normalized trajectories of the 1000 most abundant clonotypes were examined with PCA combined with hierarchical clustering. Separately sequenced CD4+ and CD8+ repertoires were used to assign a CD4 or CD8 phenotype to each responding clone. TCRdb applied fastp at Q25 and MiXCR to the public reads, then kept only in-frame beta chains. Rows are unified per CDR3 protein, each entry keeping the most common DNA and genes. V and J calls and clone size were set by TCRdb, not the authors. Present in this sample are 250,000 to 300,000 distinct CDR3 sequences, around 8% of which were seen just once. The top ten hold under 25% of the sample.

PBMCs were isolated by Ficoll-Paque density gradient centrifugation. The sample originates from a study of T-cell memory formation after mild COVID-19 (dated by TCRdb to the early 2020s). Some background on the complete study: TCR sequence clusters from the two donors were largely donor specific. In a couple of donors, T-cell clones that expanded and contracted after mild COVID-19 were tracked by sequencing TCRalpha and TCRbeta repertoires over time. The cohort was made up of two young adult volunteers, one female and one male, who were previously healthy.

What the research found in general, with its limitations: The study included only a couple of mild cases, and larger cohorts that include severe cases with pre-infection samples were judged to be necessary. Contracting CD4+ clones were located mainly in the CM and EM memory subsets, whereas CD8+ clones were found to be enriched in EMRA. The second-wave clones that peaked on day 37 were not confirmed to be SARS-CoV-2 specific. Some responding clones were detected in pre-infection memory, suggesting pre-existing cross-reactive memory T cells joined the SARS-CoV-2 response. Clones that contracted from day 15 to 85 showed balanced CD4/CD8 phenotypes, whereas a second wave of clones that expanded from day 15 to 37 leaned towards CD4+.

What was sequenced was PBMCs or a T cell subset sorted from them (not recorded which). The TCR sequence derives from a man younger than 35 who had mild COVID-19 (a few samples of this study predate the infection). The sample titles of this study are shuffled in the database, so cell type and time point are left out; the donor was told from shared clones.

CDR3 reads: CASSERGVNEQFF. The nucleotide sequence reads TGTGCCAGCAGCGAGCGGGGGGTAAATGAGCAGTTCTTC. The chain uses TRBV7-2 and TRBJ2-1, with 9 middle bases fitting TRBD2. V trim: 5 bases; J trim: 7 bases; unmatched bases: 3. From the cysteine through the phenylalanine, the CDR3 covers 13 amino acids. Of all the DNA, just the CDR3 is kept, 39 bases in frame from base 1. For CDR1 and CDR2, the germline V gene lists SGHTA and FQGNSA.